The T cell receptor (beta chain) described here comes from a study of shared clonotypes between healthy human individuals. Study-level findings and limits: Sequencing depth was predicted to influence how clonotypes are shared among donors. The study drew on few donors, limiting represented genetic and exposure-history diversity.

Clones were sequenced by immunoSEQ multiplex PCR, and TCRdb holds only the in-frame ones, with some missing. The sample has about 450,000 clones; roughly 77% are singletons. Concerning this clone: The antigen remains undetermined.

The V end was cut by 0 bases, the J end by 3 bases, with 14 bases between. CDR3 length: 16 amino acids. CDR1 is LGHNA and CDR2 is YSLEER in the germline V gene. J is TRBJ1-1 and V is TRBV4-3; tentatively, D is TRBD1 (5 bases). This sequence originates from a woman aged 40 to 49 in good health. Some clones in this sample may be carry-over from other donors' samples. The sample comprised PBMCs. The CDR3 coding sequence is TGCGCCAGCAGCCAAGATCGGTTTAGACAGCACACTGAAGCTTTCTTT. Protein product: CASSQDRFRQHTEAFF.